These 2 T cell receptor beta chains were sequenced from one sample in a study of graft-versus-host responses after intestinal transplantation. No antigens are known for them. TCRdb keeps only in-frame clones here, not all; method: immunoSEQ multiplex PCR. There are 85,000 to 90,000 clones in the sample; around 90% occur only once, and about 0.3% lies in the top ten. The material was unstimulated CD4+ T cells sorted from spleen or lymph node cells, obtained before intestinal transplant. The source of these receptors is a human donor who received an intestinal transplant.

The V call is TRBV5-6, the J call TRBJ2-3, with D possibly TRBD2 on 5 matching bases. The V end lost 4 bases, the J end lost 0 bases, and 15 bases lay between the germline ends. This CDR3 has 16 amino acids. Germline V gene data show CDR1 as SGHDT and CDR2 as YYEEEE. The CDR3 DNA follows: TGTGCCAGCAGCCTTGGGCCGCGGGTGAGCACAGATACGCAGTATTTT. Encoded protein: CASSLGPRVSTDTQYF. Full variable domain (rest looked up from reference TRBV5-6 and TRBJ2-3): DAGVTQSPTHLIKTRGQQVTLRCSPKSGHDTVSWYQQALGQGPQFIFQYYEEEERQRGNFPDRFSGHQFPNYSSELNVNALLLGDSALYLCASSLGPRVSTDTQYFGPGTRLTVL.

In the case of this clone: This specimen includes other DNA sequences encoding the same CDR3. The chain recombines TRBV7-6 with TRBJ2-7; D is unclear. The CDR3 extends over 13 amino acids. Per the germline V gene, CDR1 is SGHVS and CDR2 is FNYEAQ. Trimming cost V 0 bases and J 0 bases, with 3 bases left between them. CDR3 protein: CASSLASSYEQYF. In DNA form, the CDR3 reads TGTGCCAGCAGCTTAGCGAGCTCCTACGAGCAGTACTTC.